This T cell receptor (delta chain) was found in a study of gamma-delta chains in newborns, infants, children. The overall study: Microbial exposure reportedly drives polyclonal innate γδ T cell expansion after birth.

TCRdb reanalysed the reads with CATT. The sample yields 2,500 to 3,500 delta-chain clones, roughly 48% seen once. In germline, CDR1 is TSWWSYY, CDR2 QGS. The V and J ends lost 3 bases and 0 bases respectively, with 38 bases between them. CDR3 length equals 24 residues. Sequenced input: blood. The sequence was obtained from a child who received the measles vaccine. The genes are TRDV1 and TRDJ1, with a possible D match to TRDD3 (7 bases). In DNA form, the CDR3 reads TGTGCTCTTGGGGACCGGCCTTCCCACGTCCCTGTCCTGGGGGTTTACTCGTACACCGATAAACTCATCTTT. Its protein is CALGDRPSHVPVLGVYSYTDKLIF.